The text below deals with one T cell receptor (beta chain). Its antigen is not identified. The sample comes from a study of CD8+CD57+ T cells in acquired aplastic anemia. Across the study: Sorted CD4+ and CD8+ cells gave a mean 3.2 ug DNA, range 0.2 to 27.4 ug.

Germline V gene data show CDR1 as ENHRY and CDR2 as SYGVKD. This CDR3 contains 15 residues. Trimming removed 3 bases at V and 0 bases at J, with 10 bases between. TCR beta VDJ combinations and CDR3 sequences were profiled from genomic DNA. One entry per CDR3 protein results from TCRdb running MiXCR on the reads. Here the sample spans 180,000 or so distinct CDR3 sequences, over 40% being singletons. All patients picked for sequencing had shown, by flow cytometry, an expansion of CD8+CD57+ cells. The cohort consisted entirely of patients having severe acquired aplastic anemia. No therapy was given to patients before blood sampling. The study, taken as a whole, reports: Patients and controls turned out to have approximately 29 CD8+ CDR3 sequences in common.

The chain uses TRBV10-3 and TRBJ2-3; D is undetermined. This TCR was sampled from a human donor with aplastic anemia. Sequencing was done on a sample of sorted CD4+, CD8+, or CD8+CD57+ T cells (not recorded which) from PBMCs. In nucleotides, the CDR3 is TGTGCCATCAGTGAAGGGCAACCTAGCACAGATACGCAGTATTTT. Protein: CAISEGQPSTDTQYF.